A selection of T cell receptor beta chains follows, all from one sample in a study of T cell clones after liver transplantation. Generated by immunoSEQ multiplex PCR, the TCRdb table keeps only in-frame clones and is missing some. The sample consists of approximately 55,000 clones, approximately 71% of them appearing once. The sequencing used CD4+ T cells from blood, collected roughly 55 months after liver transplant. All receptors come from a human patient who received a liver transplant. Among the T cells, some may be from the graft donor. The CDR3 runs from the conserved cysteine through the conserved F or W. Fields, in order: J gene, V gene, CDR3 length, CDR3 protein.

>TRBJ1-1|TRBV27|14
CASSLRLGNTEAFF
>TRBJ2-7|TRBV18|15
CASSPLGQGAYEQYF
>TRBJ1-1|TRBV9|14
CASSSLGGGAEAFF
>TRBJ1-5|TRBV19|14
CASSNTGSNQPQHF
>TRBJ2-7|TRBV6-1|13
CASSGPPLYEQYF
>TRBJ1-5|TRBV27|13
CASSLAGGQPQHF
>TRBJ2-3|TRBV11-2|16
CASSFGTAQGTDTQYF
>TRBJ1-5|TRBV21-1|17
CASRMRLATWHHQPQHF
>TRBJ2-7|TRBV27|16
CASKPGTGGRSNEQYF
>TRBJ2-7|TRBV5-1|15
CASSFTSGGHYEQYF
>TRBJ2-6|TRBV28|16
CASSWGMGSGANVLTF
>TRBJ1-2|TRBV5-6|14
CASSLGQGKGGYTF
>TRBJ2-5|TRBV28|15
CASSRAGTPPETQYF
>TRBJ2-1|TRBV7-2|12
CASSLFGNEQFF
>TRBJ1-1|TRBV2|14
CASSGRRGNTEAFF
>TRBJ2-7|TRBV7-3|14
CASSLASRTGEQYF
>TRBJ1-4|TRBV5-1|14
CASSLTTDDEKLFF
>TRBJ2-3|TRBV7-2|17
CASSLWQGAMGTDTQYF
>TRBJ2-3|TRBV10-3|15
CAISESGGSTDTQYF
>TRBJ1-6|TRBV6-5|16
CASSYSVRGMNSPLHF
>TRBJ2-7|TRBV7-9|14
CASTVGDGRYEQYF
>TRBJ2-1|TRBV9|16
CASSVAFSSSYNEQFF
>TRBJ2-5|TRBV10-3|15
CAVSTADSRQETQYF
>TRBJ2-1|TRBV2|13
CASRTSGVYEQFF
>TRBJ2-3|TRBV7-3|13
CASRFTNTDTQYF
>TRBJ1-2|TRBV28|12
CASSPTGSGYTF
>TRBJ1-2|TRBV6-1|15
CASRVGGTGGWGYTF
>TRBJ1-3|TRBV6-1|16
CASSETGWISGNTIYF
>TRBJ2-1|TRBV6-5|15
CASSPELAGAKKEFF
>TRBJ2-3|TRBV2|15
CASSERAFTGDTQYF
>TRBJ1-3|TRBV4-2|14
CASSQGETGNTIYF
>TRBJ1-4|TRBV5-1|14
CASSFKTGNEKLFF
>TRBJ1-2|TRBV10-3|12
CAAGSQGIGYTF
>TRBJ1-2|TRBV2|12
CASSQGGINYTF
>TRBJ2-7|TRBV4-1|15
CASSQDRTATYEQYF
>TRBJ1-4|TRBV6-6|15
CASRISGTTNEKLFF
>TRBJ1-2|TRBV28|15
CASSLPSGASYGYTF
>TRBJ1-6|TRBV11-2|16
CASSLVGRELNSPLHF
>TRBJ1-1|TRBV7-9|13
CASSRQENTEAFF
>TRBJ2-1|TRBV5-4|14
CASSPASGYNEQFF
>TRBJ1-3|TRBV6-5|15
CASSSPGAWGNTIYF
>TRBJ1-4|TRBV7-2|14
CASSPRTARGELFF
>TRBJ1-1|TRBV6-6|13
CASSYSSGKEAFF
>TRBJ2-3|TRBV6-5|16
CASSYSGTGPTDTQYF
>TRBJ2-2|TRBV14|19
CASSQDFRTGNANTGELFF
>TRBJ2-1|TRBV28|15
CASSLPQGAFDEQFF
>TRBJ2-2|TRBV5-5|11
CASSLLGELFF
>TRBJ1-2|TRBV11-2|15
CASSLEVQGYYGYTF
>TRBJ1-6|TRBV6-1|14
CASSAGPYNSPLHF
>TRBJ2-7|TRBV7-9|13
CASSLQGTYEQYF
>TRBJ1-4|TRBV27|13
CASSVVGNEKLFF
>TRBJ2-5|TRBV6-6|13
CASSSGGLGTQYF
>TRBJ1-5|TRBV6-4|9
CASMEPQHF
>TRBJ2-3|TRBV5-1|16
CASSLEGRGRVDTQYF
>TRBJ2-7|TRBV15|12
CATSRIPGEQYF
>TRBJ1-2|TRBV30|12
CAWSVGGDGYTF
>TRBJ1-3|TRBV5-4|12
CASSPGGYTIYF
>TRBJ1-2|TRBV14|19
CASSQVAGGKNQSLYGYTF
>TRBJ2-6|TRBV19|12
CASQRGANVLTF